At least ten counts were recorded for the clone carrying this T cell receptor (beta chain). The antigen is unknown. This sample stems from a study of metastatic and nonmetastatic thyroid tumors. Study-level background: It was across blood and tumor or nodule tissue from malignant and benign thyroid patients that repertoires were compared. The study's findings and limits: Malignant tumors reportedly showed significantly higher TCR beta diversity than benign nodules in both blood and tumor.

Authors' methods: Between-group CDR3 differences, defined by clinicopathological status, yielded a distant-metastasis classifier for papillary thyroid cancer. TCRdb re-analyzed the PCR reads using MiXCR. The V and J calls and clone size are TCRdb's, not the authors'. The table has several thousand clones, 25% to 40% seen once. The entire patient cohort was treatment-naive prior to thyroid surgery. The CDR3 is made up of 17 amino acids. Germline lookup yields CDR1 SGHNT and CDR2 YYREEE (reference sequence). V gave up 0 bases and J gave up 2 bases; unmatched junction bases: 8. The sequenced sample was tumor tissue. The TCR comes from a female donor with papillary thyroid cancer or a benign thyroid nodule (not recorded which). Some clones in this sample may be carry-over from other donors' samples. This chain links TRBV5-4 with TRBJ2-5, with 9 bases fitting TRBD1. In DNA form, the CDR3 reads TGTGCCAGCAGCTTGGTGGGACAGGGAGTTTATCAAGAGACCCAGTACTTC. Translation: CASSLVGQGVYQETQYF.